This entry lists 22 T cell receptor beta chains sequenced from one sample in a study of shared clonotypes between healthy human individuals. Measured with immunoSEQ multiplex PCR; TCRdb has only the in-frame clones, and not every one. The sample shows hundreds of thousands of clones, almost 97% of them seen only once. Material for sequencing was naive CD4+ T cells sorted from blood. Subset here: CD45RA+ positively selected. These receptors all stem from a young woman in good health.

This clone was counted once. This chain links TRBV7-2 with TRBJ1-2; tentatively, D is TRBD1 (6 bases). Per the germline V gene, CDR1 is SGHTA and CDR2 is FQGNSA. V was pared by 0 bases and J by 8 bases, with 19 bases between. The CDR3 is 16 amino acids. The CDR3 is CASSLAGRDIEDGYTF. Written as DNA, the CDR3 is TGTGCCAGCAGCTTAGCAGGTCGGGACATTGAAGACGGCTACACCTTC.

The chain uses TRBV9 and TRBJ2-5; 7 bases match TRBD1. The CDR3 totals 14 residues. The germline V gene has CDR1 SGDLS and CDR2 YYNGEE. The J segment lost 1 base and the V segment lost 4 bases, leaving 4 bases of the junction unmatched. The DNA of the CDR3 is TGTGCCAGCAGCCCCCGACAGGGCCAAGAGACCCAGTACTTC. It specifies CASSPRQGQETQYF.

The gene calls are TRBV18 and TRBJ2-6; TRBD2 matches at 10 bases. V lost 5 bases and J lost 0; bases outside the gene matches: 7. This CDR3 has 18 residues. CDR1 KGHSH and CDR2 LQKENI come from the germline V gene. The CDR3 bases are TGTGCCAGCTCAGGGCGACTAGCGGGCCCCTCTGGGGCCAACGTCCTGACTTTC. It specifies CASSGRLAGPSGANVLTF. Combining the CDR3 with reference TRBV18 and TRBJ2-6 gives the whole variable domain NAGVMQNPRHLVRRRGQEARLRCSPMKGHSHVYWYRQLPEEGLKFMVYLQKENIIDESGMPKERFSAEFPKEGPSILRIQQVVRGDSAAYFCASSGRLAGPSGANVLTFGAGSRLTVL.

This clone appeared once. The chain uses TRBV6-6 and TRBJ1-5; TRBD1 might be the D (6 bases). This CDR3 comprises 14 residues. V dropped 5 bases and J dropped 4 bases, with 12 bases sitting between them. The germline CDR1 and CDR2 sequences are MNHNY and SVGAGI (reference sequence). CDR3 DNA: TGTGCCAGCAGTACCCGGACAGAGAATCAGCCCCAGCATTTT. Protein product: CASSTRTENQPQHF.

The chain joins TRBV19 to TRBJ2-1; the D gene is possibly TRBD2 (6 bases). The CDR3 length is 14 residues. Germline lookup yields CDR1 LNHDA and CDR2 SQIVND (reference sequence). V was clipped by 9 bases and J by 1 base, with 13 bases between them. The CDR3 coding sequence is TGTGCCAGCGATGTGGGGGGTTCCTACAATGAGCAGTTCTTC. It encodes CASDVGGSYNEQFF.

The chain uses TRBV9 and TRBJ2-3; TRBD2 is a possible D gene (8 bases). V was shortened by 4 bases and J by 0 bases, with 30 bases between the two germline ends. The germline gives CDR1 SGDLS, CDR2 YYNGEE. This CDR3 comprises 21 residues. The CDR3 DNA is TGTGCCAGCAGCCCCCAGATCGGGAGGGGGCCTCCACCCATTAGCACAGATACGCAGTATTTT. Its protein product is CASSPQIGRGPPPISTDTQYF.

This rearrangement joins TRBV30 to TRBJ1-5; 8 bases match TRBD1. Unmatched junction bases numbered 8, after V lost 2 bases and J lost 5 bases. CDR1 is GTSNPN, CDR2 SVGIG, per germline (reference sequence). CDR3 length: 15 amino acids. CDR3 sequence: CAWSPRGRPHQPQHF. DNA of the CDR3: TGTGCCTGGAGTCCCAGGGGGCGACCCCATCAGCCCCAGCATTTT.

V usage is TRBV11-3 and J usage is TRBJ1-1; D is possibly TRBD1 (6 bases). V lost 5 bases and J 3 bases, leaving 10 bases between the germline ends. This CDR3 is 13 amino acids long. CDR1 and CDR2 from the germline V gene are SGHNT and YENEEA. The CDR3: CASSQQGDTEAFF. CDR3 sequence (DNA): TGTGCCAGCAGCCAACAGGGAGACACTGAAGCTTTCTTT.

This chain joins TRBV11-3 and TRBJ2-2; 8 bases are a match to TRBD1. The CDR3 has 15 amino acids. Germline V gene data show CDR1 as SGHNT and CDR2 as YENEEA. The V segment lost 4 bases and the J segment 6 bases; nucleotides outside the gene matches: 7. CDR3 sequence reads: CASSSEGQVAGELFF. CDR3 bases: TGTGCCAGCAGCTCTGAGGGACAGGTGGCCGGGGAGCTGTTTTTT.

The CDR3 protein is CAWRTGGAAGYTF. The CDR3 DNA follows: TGTGCCTGGAGAACCGGGGGCGCTGCTGGCTACACCTTC. The chain employs TRBV30 and TRBJ1-2; D may be TRBD1 (6 bases). Germline CDR1 and CDR2: GTSNPN and SVGIG (reference sequence). V gave up 3 bases and J gave up 7 bases, with 15 bases separating them. The CDR3 is made up of 13 amino acids. Full variable domain (missing parts from reference TRBV30 and TRBJ1-2): SQTIHQWPATLVQPVGSPLSLECTVEGTSNPNLYWYRQAAGRGLQLLFYSVGIGQISSEVPQNLSASRPQDRQFILSSKKLLLSDSGFYLCAWRTGGAAGYTFGSGTRLTVV.

This chain connects TRBV2 to TRBJ2-2, with 9 bases lining up with TRBD1. Germline lookup yields CDR1 SNHLY and CDR2 FYNNEI. CDR3 length: 15 residues. Trimming cost V 5 bases and J 4 bases; bases outside gene matches: 5. CDR3 sequence (DNA): TGTGCCAGCAGTAAACAGGGGGCGAGCACCGGGGAGCTGTTTTTT. The encoded protein is CASSKQGASTGELFF.

The rearrangement links TRBV27 to TRBJ2-7, with 11 bases aligning to TRBD2. V was pared by 6 bases and J by 3 bases, with 4 bases of the junction left unmatched. This CDR3 region has 14 residues. Germline V gene data show CDR1 as MNHEY and CDR2 as SMNVEV (reference sequence). The CDR3 loop reads CASSRLAGSYEQYF. CDR3 nucleotide sequence: TGTGCCAGCAGCAGACTAGCGGGGAGCTACGAGCAGTACTTC.

The V gene is TRBV28, the J gene TRBJ2-7; D may be TRBD2 (6 bases). V was trimmed by 7 bases and J by 3 bases, leaving 13 bases between them. The CDR3 loop spans 13 amino acids. In germline, CDR1 is MDHEN, CDR2 SYDVKM. This chain's CDR3 is CASTPGTFYEQYF. CDR3 nucleotide sequence: TGTGCCAGCACTCCCGGGACTTTCTACGAGCAGTACTTC.

The chain has TRBV6-6 and TRBJ2-7, with D uncertain. V was trimmed by 0 bases and J by 6 bases, leaving 6 bases between them. The CDR3 is 12 amino acids. Per germline, CDR1 MNHNY and CDR2 SVGAGI (reference sequence). Written as DNA, the CDR3 is TGTGCCAGCAGTTACTCGACGGGCGAGCAGTACTTC. This gives the protein CASSYSTGEQYF.

V and J are TRBV6-5 and TRBJ2-7; 8 nucleotides agree with TRBD1. With V trimmed by 2 bases and J by 3 bases, 6 bases remained unmatched. The CDR3 covers 15 residues. CDR1 and CDR2 (germline): MNHEY, SVGAGI. This CDR3 reads CASSYPQGGVYEQYF. DNA for the CDR3: TGTGCCAGCAGTTACCCACAGGGGGGAGTCTACGAGCAGTACTTC.

The chain employs TRBV19 and TRBJ2-7, with D possibly matching TRBD2 (7 bases). The germline CDR1 and CDR2 sequences are LNHDA and SQIVND (reference sequence). With 9 bases removed from V and 6 bases from J, the gap between germline ends came to 15 bases. The CDR3 has 12 amino acids. The CDR3 spells CASRPGEGEQYF. The CDR3 region has the DNA TGTGCCAGCAGGCCAGGGGAGGGCGAGCAGTACTTC. The full variable domain, its missing parts supplied by reference TRBV19 and TRBJ2-7, is DGGITQSPKYLFRKEGQNVTLSCEQNLNHDAMYWYRQDPGQGLRLIYYSQIVNDFQKGDIAEGYSVSREKKESFPLTVTSAQKNPTAFYLCASRPGEGEQYFGPGTRLTVT.

J is TRBJ2-5 and V is TRBV19; D is perhaps TRBD1 (5 bases). The J call may be incorrect, as the DNA end agrees better with TRBJ2-7. This CDR3 region has 16 residues. Per germline, CDR1 LNHDA and CDR2 SQIVND (reference sequence). CDR3 DNA sequence: TGTGCCAGTAGCCAAACCCCCGGACACTTTACCTACGAGCAGTACTTC. Translating it yields CASSQTPGHFTYEQYF.

This clone was seen just once. The rearrangement joins TRBV2 to TRBJ2-5; D uncertain. The end of the DNA fits TRBJ2-7 better, so the J call may be wrong. Germline CDR1 SNHLY, CDR2 FYNNEI. The CDR3 runs to 14 residues. CDR3 bases: TGTGCCAGCAAAGAGGACGGCAGCTCCTACGAGCAGTACTTC. Its protein is CASKEDGSSYEQYF.

This chain joins TRBV4-1 and TRBJ2-5; D gene ambiguous. V shed 3 bases and J shed 1 base, with 12 bases lying between them. Germline V lookup: CDR1 MGHRA, CDR2 YSYEKL. The CDR3 runs 15 residues. The chain's CDR3 is CASSQALGLQETQYF. CDR3 nucleotide sequence: TGCGCCAGCAGCCAGGCCTTAGGCCTCCAAGAGACCCAGTACTTC.

The chain is built from TRBV10-1 and TRBJ2-4; the D is unclear. Germline CDR1 and CDR2: WNHNN and SYGVQD (reference sequence). V shed 6 bases and J shed 6 bases, with 18 bases lying between them. The CDR3 runs 15 residues. CDR3 sequence (DNA): TGCGCCAGCAGCCAAAGTTTGGTTGGGGTAAACATTCAGTACTTC. It codes for CASSQSLVGVNIQYF.

The chain links TRBV27 to TRBJ2-7, with D perhaps matching TRBD2 (5 bases). Trimming took 8 bases from V and 6 from J, leaving 14 bases between them. The CDR3 is 12 residues long. Per germline, CDR1 MNHEY and CDR2 SMNVEV (reference sequence). This CDR3 is CASGIPAGEQYF. The CDR3 DNA follows: TGTGCCAGCGGAATCCCCGCGGGCGAGCAGTACTTC.

V gene TRBV19 combines with J gene TRBJ2-2, with D tentatively TRBD1 or TRBD2 (5 bases each). Germline-derived CDR1 and CDR2 are LNHDA and SQIVND (reference sequence). CDR3 size: 12 residues. The V end was cut by 7 bases, the J end by 5 bases, with 8 bases between. The CDR3 protein is CASNGGTGELFF. CDR3 nucleotide sequence: TGTGCCAGTAATGGGGGAACCGGGGAGCTGTTTTTT.